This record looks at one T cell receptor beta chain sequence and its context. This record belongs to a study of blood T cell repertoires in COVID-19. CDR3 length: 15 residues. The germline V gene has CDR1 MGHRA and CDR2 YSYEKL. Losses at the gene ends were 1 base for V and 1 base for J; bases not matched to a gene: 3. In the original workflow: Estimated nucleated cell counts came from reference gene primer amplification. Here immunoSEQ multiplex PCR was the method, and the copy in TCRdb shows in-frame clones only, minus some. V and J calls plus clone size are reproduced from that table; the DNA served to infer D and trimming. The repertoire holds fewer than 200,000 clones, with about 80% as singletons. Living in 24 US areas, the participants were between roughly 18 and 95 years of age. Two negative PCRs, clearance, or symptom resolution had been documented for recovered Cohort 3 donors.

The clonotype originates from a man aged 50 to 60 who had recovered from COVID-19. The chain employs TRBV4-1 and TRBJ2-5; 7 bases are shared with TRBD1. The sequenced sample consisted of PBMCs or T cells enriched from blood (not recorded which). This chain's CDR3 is CASSQGDRAQETQYF. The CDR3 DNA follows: TGCGCCAGCAGCCAAGGTGACAGGGCCCAAGAGACCCAGTACTTC.